This T cell receptor beta chain appears in the sequencing data of a study of cytomegalovirus exposure and HLA in healthy donors. Study results and caveats: Presence/absence analysis assumed near-uniform sequencing depth across donors. Among CMV-associated TCR beta chains, most appeared HLA-restricted in a later analysis. Specificity for CMV antigens was confirmed in vitro for a few of the CMV-associated chains. Being indistinguishable, some V segments were excluded, TRBV6-2 and TRBV6-3 among them.

The CDR3 length is 12 residues. CDR1 and CDR2 from the germline V gene are SGHAT and FQNNGV. Trimming pared 0 bases from V and 9 bases from J, leaving 6 bases between. This PCR relied on a set of 60 Vbeta primers and 13 Jbeta primers. The data were produced by immunoSEQ multiplex PCR, yet TCRdb's version contains in-frame clones alone and is incomplete. The table lists 200,000 to 250,000 clones, 70% to 85% of them singletons. A note on this clone: The target antigen is unknown.

Sequencing was carried out using PBMCs. The chain is built from TRBV11-2 and TRBJ2-1, with D unresolved. This TCR came from a man aged 45-60 years in good health and CMV-seronegative. In DNA, the CDR3 is TGTGCCAGCAGCTTAGATCTGCGTGAGCAGTTCTTC. Encoded protein: CASSLDLREQFF.